The TCR beta chain under discussion was sequenced for a study of response to subunit inactivated influenza vaccine. MiXCR, run by TCRdb on the RT-PCR reads, gives a single entry per CDR3 protein. This repertoire shows approximately 500,000 distinct CDR3 sequences, 14% found once; its top ten account for around 10%. Trimming removed 0 bases at V and 9 bases at J, with 13 bases between. The length of the CDR3 is 13 residues. Germline V gene lookup returns CDR1 DFQATT and CDR2 SNEGSKA (reference sequence). This clonotype has only a few counts. The rearrangement links TRBV20-1 to TRBJ2-3; the D call may be TRBD1 or TRBD2 (5 bases each). The sequencing here drew on PBMCs from blood, taken about 12 days after vaccination. This TCR derives from a man in his fifties or sixties who received an inactivated influenza vaccine. The CDR3 region has the DNA TGCAGTGCTAGAGAAACCGGGACGGGGACGCAGTATTTT. It specifies CSARETGTGTQYF.